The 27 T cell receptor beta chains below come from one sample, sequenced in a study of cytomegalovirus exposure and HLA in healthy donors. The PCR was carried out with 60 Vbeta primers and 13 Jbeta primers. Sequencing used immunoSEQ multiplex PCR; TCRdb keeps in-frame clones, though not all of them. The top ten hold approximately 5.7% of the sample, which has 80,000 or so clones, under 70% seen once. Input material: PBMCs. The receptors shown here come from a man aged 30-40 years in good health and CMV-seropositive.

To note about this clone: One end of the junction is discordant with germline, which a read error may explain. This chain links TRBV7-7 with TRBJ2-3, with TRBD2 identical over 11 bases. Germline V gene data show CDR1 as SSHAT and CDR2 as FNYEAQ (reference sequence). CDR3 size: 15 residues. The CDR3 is CASSPTSGRSDTQYF. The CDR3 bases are TGTGCTAGCAGTCCCACTAGCGGGAGATCAGATACGCAGTATTTT.

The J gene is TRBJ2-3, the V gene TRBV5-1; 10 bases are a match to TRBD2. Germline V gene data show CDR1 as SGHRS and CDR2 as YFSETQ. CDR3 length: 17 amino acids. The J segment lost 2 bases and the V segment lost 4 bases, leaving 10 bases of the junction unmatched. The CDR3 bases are TGCGCCAGCAGCCCGGGACTAGCGCAGAGCTTCACAGATACGCAGTATTTT. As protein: CASSPGLAQSFTDTQYF.

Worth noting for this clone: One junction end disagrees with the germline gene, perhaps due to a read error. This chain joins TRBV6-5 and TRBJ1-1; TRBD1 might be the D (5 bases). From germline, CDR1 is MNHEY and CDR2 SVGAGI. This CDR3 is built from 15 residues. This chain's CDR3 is CASSDSGRRNTEAFF. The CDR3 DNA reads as TGTGCCAGCAGTGACTCAGGGAGGAGGAACACTGAAGCTTTCTTT.

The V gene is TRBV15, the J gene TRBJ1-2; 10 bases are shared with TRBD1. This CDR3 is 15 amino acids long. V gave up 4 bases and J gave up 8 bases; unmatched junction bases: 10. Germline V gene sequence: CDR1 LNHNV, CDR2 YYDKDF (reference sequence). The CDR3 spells CATSTNRQGASGYTF. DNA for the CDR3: TGTGCCACCAGCACGAATCGACAGGGGGCCAGCGGCTACACCTTC.

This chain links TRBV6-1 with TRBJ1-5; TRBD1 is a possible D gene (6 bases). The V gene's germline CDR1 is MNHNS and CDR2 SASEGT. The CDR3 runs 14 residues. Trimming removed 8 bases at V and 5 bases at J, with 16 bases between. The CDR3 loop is CASVNRAGYQPQHF. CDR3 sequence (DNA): TGTGCCAGCGTGAACAGGGCGGGCTATCAGCCCCAGCATTTT.

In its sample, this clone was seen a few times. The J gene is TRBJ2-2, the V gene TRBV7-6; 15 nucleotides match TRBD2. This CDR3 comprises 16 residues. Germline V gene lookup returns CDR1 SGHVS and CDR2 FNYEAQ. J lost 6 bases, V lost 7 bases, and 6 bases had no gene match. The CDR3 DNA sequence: TGTGCCAGCACGTTTGGACTAGCGGGAGGGTCCGGGGAGCTGTTTTTT. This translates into CASTFGLAGGSGELFF.

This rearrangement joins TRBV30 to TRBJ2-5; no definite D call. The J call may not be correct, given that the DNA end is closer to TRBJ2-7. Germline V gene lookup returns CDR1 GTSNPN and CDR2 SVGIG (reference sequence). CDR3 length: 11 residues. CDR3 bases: TGTGCCTGGATTGATACCTACGAGCAGTACTTC. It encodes CAWIDTYEQYF.

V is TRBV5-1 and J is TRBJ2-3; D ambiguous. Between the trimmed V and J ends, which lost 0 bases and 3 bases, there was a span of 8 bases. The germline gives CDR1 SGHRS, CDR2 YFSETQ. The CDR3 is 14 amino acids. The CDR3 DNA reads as TGCGCCAGCAGCTTGGAGGTCGGGACAGATACGCAGTATTTT. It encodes CASSLEVGTDTQYF.

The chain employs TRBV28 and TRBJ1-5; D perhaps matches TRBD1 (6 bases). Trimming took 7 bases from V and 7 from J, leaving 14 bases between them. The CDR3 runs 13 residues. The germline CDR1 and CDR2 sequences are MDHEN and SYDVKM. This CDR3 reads CASTNGGGQPQHF. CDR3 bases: TGTGCCAGCACCAACGGCGGGGGCCAGCCCCAGCATTTT.

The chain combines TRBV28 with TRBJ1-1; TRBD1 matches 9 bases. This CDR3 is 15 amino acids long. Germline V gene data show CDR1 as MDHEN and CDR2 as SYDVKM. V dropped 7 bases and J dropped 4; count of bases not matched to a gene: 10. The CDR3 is CASIGPGQGGTEAFF. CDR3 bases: TGTGCCAGCATAGGACCGGGACAGGGAGGCACTGAAGCTTTCTTT.

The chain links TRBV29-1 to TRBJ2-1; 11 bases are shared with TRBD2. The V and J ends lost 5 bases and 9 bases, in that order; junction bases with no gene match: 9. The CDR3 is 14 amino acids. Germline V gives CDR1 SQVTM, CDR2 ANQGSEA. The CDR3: CSVPLAGDRGEQFF. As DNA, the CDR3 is TGCAGCGTTCCACTAGCGGGAGACAGAGGTGAGCAGTTCTTC.

The CDR3 coding sequence is TGTGCCAGCAGCCCCCGGACAGGGGACTCCTACAATGAGCAGTTCTTC. This gives the protein CASSPRTGDSYNEQFF. This chain connects TRBV7-9 to TRBJ2-1, with TRBD1 identical over 9 bases. Germline values: CDR1 SEHNR, CDR2 FQNEAQ (reference sequence). V lost 5 bases and J lost 0; bases outside the gene matches: 5. CDR3 length equals 16 residues.

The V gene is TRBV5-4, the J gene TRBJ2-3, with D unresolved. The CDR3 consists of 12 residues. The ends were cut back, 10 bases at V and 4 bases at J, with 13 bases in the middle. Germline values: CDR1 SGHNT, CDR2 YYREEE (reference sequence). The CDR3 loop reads CAWAPLPDTQYF. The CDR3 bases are TGTGCCTGGGCTCCCTTGCCAGATACGCAGTATTTT. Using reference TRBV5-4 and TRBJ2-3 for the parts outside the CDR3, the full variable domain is ETGVTQSPTHLIKTRGQQVTLRCSSQSGHNTVSWYQQALGQGPQFIFQYYREEENGRGNFPPRFSGLQFPNYSSELNVNALELDDSALYLCAWAPLPDTQYFGPGTRLTVL.

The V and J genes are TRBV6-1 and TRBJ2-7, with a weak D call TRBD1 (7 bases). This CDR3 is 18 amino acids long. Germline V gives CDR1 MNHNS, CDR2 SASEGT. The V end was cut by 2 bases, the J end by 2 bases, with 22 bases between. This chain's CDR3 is CASSERWGEAGGPYEQYF. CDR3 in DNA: TGTGCCAGCAGTGAACGTTGGGGGGAGGCAGGGGGTCCCTACGAGCAGTACTTC.

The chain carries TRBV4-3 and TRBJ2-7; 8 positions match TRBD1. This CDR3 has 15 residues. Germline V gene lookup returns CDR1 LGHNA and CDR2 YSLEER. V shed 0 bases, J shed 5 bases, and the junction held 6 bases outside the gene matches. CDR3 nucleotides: TGCGCCAGCAGCCAAGATCCCAGGGGGCCAGACGAGCAGTACTTC. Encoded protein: CASSQDPRGPDEQYF.

This CDR3 is CASSPPVTNANYGYTF. The CDR3 DNA is TGTGCCAGCTCACCACCCGTAACAAATGCTAACTATGGCTACACCTTC. The chain employs TRBV18 and TRBJ1-2; D remains ambiguous. In germline, CDR1 is KGHSH, CDR2 LQKENI. The ends were cut back, 0 bases at V and 0 bases at J, with 11 bases in the middle. CDR3 length equals 16 residues. The variable domain in full, with the rest retrieved from reference TRBV18 and TRBJ1-2, is NAGVMQNPRHLVRRRGQEARLRCSPMKGHSHVYWYRQLPEEGLKFMVYLQKENIIDESGMPKERFSAEFPKEGPSILRIQQVVRGDSAAYFCASSPPVTNANYGYTFGSGTRLTVV.

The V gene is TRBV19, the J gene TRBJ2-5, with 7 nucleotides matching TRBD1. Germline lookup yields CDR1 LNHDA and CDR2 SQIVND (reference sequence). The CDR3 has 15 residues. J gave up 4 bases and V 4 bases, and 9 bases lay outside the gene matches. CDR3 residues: CASSTRQGVRETQYF. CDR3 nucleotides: TGTGCCAGTAGTACACGGCAGGGGGTCCGAGAGACCCAGTACTTC.

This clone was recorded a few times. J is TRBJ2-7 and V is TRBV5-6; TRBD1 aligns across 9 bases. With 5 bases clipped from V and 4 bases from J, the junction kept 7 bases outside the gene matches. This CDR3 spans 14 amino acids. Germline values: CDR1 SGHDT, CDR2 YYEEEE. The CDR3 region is CASSAGTGLYEQYF. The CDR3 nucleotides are TGTGCCAGCAGTGCCGGGACAGGGCTTTACGAGCAGTACTTC.

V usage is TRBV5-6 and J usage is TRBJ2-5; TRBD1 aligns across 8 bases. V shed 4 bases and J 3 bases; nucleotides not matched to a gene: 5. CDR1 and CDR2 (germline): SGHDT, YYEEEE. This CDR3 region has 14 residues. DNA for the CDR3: TGTGCCAGCAGCCTGATGACAGGGGAAGAGACCCAGTACTTC. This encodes CASSLMTGEETQYF. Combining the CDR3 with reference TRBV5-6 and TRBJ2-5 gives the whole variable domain DAGVTQSPTHLIKTRGQQVTLRCSPKSGHDTVSWYQQALGQGPQFIFQYYEEEERQRGNFPDRFSGHQFPNYSSELNVNALLLGDSALYLCASSLMTGEETQYFGPGTRLLVL.

The CDR3 coding sequence is TGCGCCAGCAGCTTGCGCCAGGGTGGAGATACGCAGTATTTT. It codes for CASSLRQGGDTQYF. This sequence joins TRBV5-1 and TRBJ2-3; possible D gene TRBD1, 5 bases. The ends were cut back, 1 base at V and 5 bases at J, with 11 bases in the middle. Per germline, CDR1 SGHRS and CDR2 YFSETQ. This CDR3 region has 14 residues.

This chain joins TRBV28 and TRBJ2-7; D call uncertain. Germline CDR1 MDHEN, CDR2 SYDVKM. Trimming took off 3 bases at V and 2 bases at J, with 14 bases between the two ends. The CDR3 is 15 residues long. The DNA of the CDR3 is TGTGCCAGCAGTTTCCGTTTCCGAGCCCCCTACGAGCAGTACTTC. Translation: CASSFRFRAPYEQYF.

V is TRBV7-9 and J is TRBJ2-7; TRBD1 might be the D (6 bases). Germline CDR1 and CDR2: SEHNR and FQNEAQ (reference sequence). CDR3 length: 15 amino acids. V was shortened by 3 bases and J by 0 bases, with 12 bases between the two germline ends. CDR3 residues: CASSFGGGSSYEQYF. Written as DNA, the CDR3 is TGTGCCAGCAGCTTTGGGGGCGGTAGCTCCTACGAGCAGTACTTC.

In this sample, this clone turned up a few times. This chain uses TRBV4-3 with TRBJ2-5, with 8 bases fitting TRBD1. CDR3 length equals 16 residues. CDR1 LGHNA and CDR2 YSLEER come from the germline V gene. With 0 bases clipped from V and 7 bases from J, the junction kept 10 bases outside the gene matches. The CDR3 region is CASSQDSLGGQATQYF. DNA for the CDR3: TGCGCCAGCAGCCAAGATTCTTTGGGGGGACAGGCGACCCAGTACTTC.

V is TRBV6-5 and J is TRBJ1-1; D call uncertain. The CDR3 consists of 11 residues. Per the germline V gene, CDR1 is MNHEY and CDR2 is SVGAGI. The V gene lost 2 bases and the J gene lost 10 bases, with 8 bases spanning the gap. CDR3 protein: CASSYIGGAFF. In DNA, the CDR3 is TGTGCCAGCAGTTACATAGGAGGAGCTTTCTTT.

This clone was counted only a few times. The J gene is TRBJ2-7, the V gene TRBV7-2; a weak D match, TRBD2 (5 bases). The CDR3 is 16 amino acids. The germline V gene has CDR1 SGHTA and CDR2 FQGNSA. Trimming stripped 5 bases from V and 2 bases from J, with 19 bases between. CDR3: CASSPSSGWTTYEQYF. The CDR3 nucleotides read TGTGCCAGCAGCCCTAGCAGTGGGTGGACCACCTACGAGCAGTACTTC.

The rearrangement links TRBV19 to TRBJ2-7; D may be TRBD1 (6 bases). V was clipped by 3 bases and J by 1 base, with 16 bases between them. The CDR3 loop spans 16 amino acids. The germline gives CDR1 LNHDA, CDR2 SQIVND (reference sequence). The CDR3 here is CASSMAPDSFSYEQYF. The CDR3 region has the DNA TGTGCCAGTAGTATGGCCCCGGACAGCTTTTCCTACGAGCAGTACTTC.

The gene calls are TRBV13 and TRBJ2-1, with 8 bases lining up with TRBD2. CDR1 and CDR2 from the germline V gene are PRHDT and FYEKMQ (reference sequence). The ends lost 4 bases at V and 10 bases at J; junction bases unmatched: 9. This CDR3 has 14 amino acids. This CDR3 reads CASSSSGSLGEQFF. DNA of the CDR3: TGTGCCAGCAGCTCAAGCGGGAGTCTAGGGGAGCAGTTCTTC.